These 27 T cell receptor beta chains share one sample of origin, sequenced in a study of T cells in Graves' hyperthyroidism and ophthalmopathy. Researchers took RNA transcripts and amplified the TCR beta CDR3 regions from them. When the TCR CDR3 underwent first-round RT-PCR, the HTBI primer set was used. TCRdb re-called the multiplex PCR reads with MiXCR, one entry per CDR3 protein. The data show about 400,000 distinct CDR3 sequences, with 11% to 15% seen just once and 25% to 30% held by the top ten. Sequenced material: blood. These receptors all come from a man aged 50 to 60 with Graves' ophthalmopathy.

The rearrangement uses TRBV6-1 and TRBJ1-5; no reliable D call. Germline CDR1 MNHNS, CDR2 SASEGT. The V end was cut by 5 bases, the J end by 0 bases, with 5 bases between. The CDR3 contains 13 residues. CDR3 sequence reads: CASSYYSNQPQHF. The DNA of the CDR3 is TGTGCCAGCAGTTATTATAGCAATCAGCCCCAGCATTTT.

This clonotype was picked up a small number of times. Mismatch with germline at one junction end may stem from a read error. This chain uses TRBV4-1 with TRBJ1-4, with 7 positions matching TRBD1. This CDR3 region has 18 residues. Germline V gene sequence: CDR1 MGHRA, CDR2 YSYEKL. Written as DNA, the CDR3 is TGCGTCAGCAGCCTGGACAGGAATTCAATTTATTCTAATGAAAAACTGTTTTTT. Its translation is CVSSLDRNSIYSNEKLFF.

This clonotype has only a few counts. The V gene is TRBV6-1, the J gene TRBJ1-1; D call uncertain. V lost 7 bases, J lost 5 bases, and 8 bases lay in between. The germline V gene has CDR1 MNHNS and CDR2 SASEGT. CDR3 length: 11 amino acids. CDR3 amino acids: CASKGWTEAFF. DNA for the CDR3: TGTGCCAGCAAAGGCTGGACTGAAGCTTTCTTT.

As for this clonotype: A clone one base away is much larger, so this may be a read error. The gene calls are TRBV20-1 and TRBJ2-3; D not resolved. The CDR3 runs 12 residues. Looked up from germline, CDR1 is DFQATT and CDR2 is SNEGSKA (reference sequence). Written as DNA, the CDR3 is TGCAGTGCGACCCGGGCCGAAGATATGCAGTATTTT. This encodes CSATRAEDMQYF.

This clonotype was counted a few times. V gene TRBV2 combines with J gene TRBJ2-2; 7 bases match TRBD2. J was trimmed by 4 bases and V by 0 bases; bases with no gene match: 8. The length of the CDR3 is 17 residues. Germline V gene data show CDR1 as SNHLY and CDR2 as FYNNEI. The CDR3 nucleotides read TGTGCCAGCAGTGAAGCTACTGTAGCGGGCTCCACCGGGGAGCTGTTTTTT. Encoded protein: CASSEATVAGSTGELFF.

Ten or more counts support this clonotype. The chain recombines TRBV30 with TRBJ1-6; no firm D call. Germline-derived CDR1 and CDR2 are GTSNPN and SVGIG (reference sequence). V was trimmed by 5 bases and J by 5 bases, leaving 16 bases between them. The CDR3 consists of 15 residues. The CDR3 bases are TGTGCCTGGTCCTGGGGTGGAGGGAATAATTCACCCCTCCACTTT. Translated: CAWSWGGGNNSPLHF.

This clonotype showed up many times. CDR3 protein: CASSQDPLLAGGPAEQFF. In nucleotides, the CDR3 is TGTGCCAGCAGCCAAGACCCCCTGCTAGCGGGAGGGCCGGCTGAGCAGTTCTTC. This chain links TRBV3-1 with TRBJ2-1; the match to TRBD2 covers 12 bases. This CDR3 has 18 amino acids. V shed 0 bases and J 9 bases; nucleotides not matched to a gene: 12. Germline V gene sequence: CDR1 LGHDT, CDR2 YNNKEL (reference sequence).

Worth noting for this clonotype: A read error is possible here, since a much larger clone lies one base away. This chain joins TRBV20-1 and TRBJ2-7, with D uncertain. V lost 6 bases and J lost 4, with 16 bases in between. CDR1 DFQATT and CDR2 SNEGSKA come from the germline V gene (reference sequence). This CDR3 contains 13 residues. CDR3 amino acids: CSAVGGWRYEQYF. For the CDR3, the DNA is TGCAGTGCCGTAGGTGGGTGGCGATACGAGCAGTACTTC.

This clonotype was counted ten times or more. The J gene is TRBJ1-4, the V gene TRBV28; 7 nucleotides match TRBD1. Losses at the gene ends were 4 bases for V and 8 bases for J; bases not matched to a gene: 4. Germline V lookup: CDR1 MDHEN, CDR2 SYDVKM. This CDR3 has 13 residues. CDR3 DNA sequence: TGTGCCAGCAGTTGGGACAGCGGAGAAAAACTGTTTTTT. Protein product: CASSWDSGEKLFF.

This chain links TRBV30 with TRBJ1-3; D remains unclear. V was pared by 3 bases and J by 3 bases, with 9 bases between. Germline V gene data show CDR1 as GTSNPN and CDR2 as SVGIG (reference sequence). The CDR3 spans 13 residues. CDR3 region: CAWSPSLGNTIYF. For the CDR3, the DNA is TGTGCCTGGAGCCCCTCCCTTGGAAACACCATATATTTT.

This clonotype was observed many times. The chain couples TRBV20-1 to TRBJ1-1; 11 bases match TRBD1. There are 12 residues in the CDR3. The V gene end was trimmed by 5 bases and the J gene end by 5 bases; junction bases not matched to a gene: 1. Germline-derived CDR1 and CDR2 are DFQATT and SNEGSKA (reference sequence). The CDR3 DNA reads TGCAGTGCTTGGGACAGGGGGACTGAAGCTTTCTTT. Translating gives CSAWDRGTEAFF.

In this sample, this clonotype turned up many times. The V and J genes are TRBV20-1 and TRBJ1-1; 9 bases are shared with TRBD1. The CDR3 totals 12 residues. V dropped 6 bases and J dropped 5; count of bases not matched to a gene: 4. From germline, CDR1 is DFQATT and CDR2 SNEGSKA (reference sequence). CDR3 in amino acids: CSAGQGRTEAFF. The CDR3 DNA is TGCAGTGCAGGACAGGGGAGAACTGAAGCTTTCTTT.

The chain uses TRBV10-3 and TRBJ1-6, with 7 bases matching TRBD1. CDR3 length: 15 residues. V dropped 4 bases and J dropped 9; count of bases not matched to a gene: 9. From germline, CDR1 is ENHRY and CDR2 SYGVKD. The CDR3 sequence is CAISAKGAGGSPLHF. CDR3 DNA sequence: TGTGCCATCAGTGCGAAGGGGGCGGGGGGTTCACCCCTCCACTTT.

Many counts were recorded for this clonotype. The V and J genes are TRBV5-1 and TRBJ2-7; 7 bases are shared with TRBD1. Germline loops: CDR1 SGHRS, CDR2 YFSETQ. V shed 0 bases, J shed 2 bases, and the junction held 2 bases outside the gene matches. The CDR3 totals 14 residues. The CDR3 sequence: CASSLEGATYEQYF. The CDR3 bases are TGCGCCAGCAGCTTGGAGGGGGCAACCTACGAGCAGTACTTC. The full variable domain, its missing parts supplied by reference TRBV5-1 and TRBJ2-7, is KAGVTQTPRYLIKTRGQQVTLSCSPISGHRSVSWYQQTPGQGLQFLFEYFSETQRNKGNFPGRFSGRQFSNSRSEMNVSTLELGDSALYLCASSLEGATYEQYFGPGTRLTVT.

This clonotype was detected many times. This sequence joins TRBV2 and TRBJ2-7; D uncertain. This CDR3 has 11 amino acids. Looked up from germline, CDR1 is SNHLY and CDR2 is FYNNEI. V was pared by 7 bases and J by 1 base, with 5 bases between. The CDR3 DNA sequence: TGTGCCAGCATAAGTTCCTACGAGCAGTACTTC. This gives the protein CASISSYEQYF. Full variable domain (remainder filled in from reference TRBV2 and TRBJ2-7): EPEVTQTPSHQVTQMGQEVILRCVPISNHLYFYWYRQILGQKVEFLVSFYNNEISEKSEIFDDQFSVERPDGSNFTLKIRSTKLEDSAMYFCASISSYEQYFGPGTRLTVT.

V usage is TRBV5-1 and J usage is TRBJ1-6, with a possible D match to TRBD1 (6 bases). V lost 0 bases, J lost 7 bases, and 14 bases lay in between. The CDR3 spans 16 residues. Germline V gene sequence: CDR1 SGHRS, CDR2 YFSETQ. CDR3 residues: CASSLADWTANSPLHF. For the CDR3, the DNA is TGCGCCAGCAGCTTGGCCGATTGGACAGCGAATTCACCCCTCCACTTT.

The V call is TRBV6-9, the J call TRBJ1-2; 8 nucleotides line up with TRBD1. Germline V gene data show CDR1 as MNHGY and CDR2 as SVAAGI. J was trimmed by 5 bases and V by 5 bases; bases with no gene match: 10. This CDR3 contains 15 residues. The CDR3 region is CASSLSQGAVYGYTF. In nucleotides, the CDR3 is TGTGCCAGCAGTCTATCCCAGGGGGCGGTTTATGGCTACACCTTC.

About this clonotype itself: A much larger clone is a single base away; this may be a read error. The chain is built from TRBV24-1 and TRBJ2-1; D not certain. Trimming removed 4 bases at V and 3 bases at J, with 12 bases between. The germline CDR1 and CDR2 sequences are KGHDR and SFDVKD. The CDR3 spans 15 residues. CDR3 loop: CATSEALGSYNEQFF. Written as DNA, the CDR3 is TGTGCCACCAGTGAGGCGTTGGGTAGCTACAATGAGCAGTTCTTC.

This clonotype has just a few counts. CDR3 bases: TGTGCCAGCAGCCAACCCCTTGGTGGCTACACCTTC. It is translated as CASSQPLGGYTF. The chain couples TRBV28 to TRBJ1-2, with D unresolved. Germline V CDR1 and CDR2: MDHEN, SYDVKM. Trimming cost V 6 bases and J 7 bases, with 12 bases left between them. The CDR3 loop spans 12 amino acids.

This clonotype was counted ten times or more. This rearrangement joins TRBV3-1 to TRBJ2-7; D might be TRBD1 or TRBD2, each matching 5 bases. Trimming pared 4 bases from V and 6 bases from J, leaving 13 bases between. Germline CDR1 LGHDT, CDR2 YNNKEL (reference sequence). The CDR3 sequence is 13 residues long. Here the CDR3 DNA reads TGTGCCAGCAGCCGGGCGACCGGGGCCGAGCAGTACTTC. This encodes CASSRATGAEQYF.

The chain uses TRBV2 and TRBJ2-7; D is unclear. The CDR3 runs to 12 residues. Germline CDR1 SNHLY, CDR2 FYNNEI. V was pared by 6 bases and J by 6 bases, with 12 bases between. DNA for the CDR3: TGTGCCAGCAGCAAGGTTTTAACCGAGCAGTACTTC. Translating gives CASSKVLTEQYF.

This clonotype was picked up a small number of times. The chain is built from TRBV7-9 and TRBJ2-1; unclear D gene. Per germline, CDR1 SEHNR and CDR2 FQNEAQ (reference sequence). CDR3 length: 12 amino acids. V shed 3 bases and J shed 7 bases, with 7 bases lying between them. The DNA of the CDR3 is TGTGCCAGCAGCTTCATGGGTAATGAGCAGTTCTTC. Translating gives CASSFMGNEQFF. The full variable domain, completed using reference TRBV7-9 and TRBJ2-1, is DTGVSQNPRHKITKRGQNVTFRCDPISEHNRLYWYRQTLGQGPEFLTYFQNEAQLEKSRLLSDRFSAERPKGSFSTLEIQRTEQGDSAMYLCASSFMGNEQFFGPGTRLTVL.

The chain couples TRBV12-3 or TRBV12-4 to TRBJ2-1; D possibly corresponds to TRBD2 (6 bases). This CDR3 spans 14 amino acids. The V gene lost 5 bases and the J gene lost 9 bases, with 17 bases spanning the gap. This chain's CDR3 is CASSRLEHGSEQFF. The DNA for the CDR3 is TGTGCCAGCAGTAGACTAGAGCATGGGTCTGAGCAGTTCTTC.

The J gene is TRBJ2-4, the V gene TRBV27, with 12 bases that match TRBD2. The CDR3 runs to 19 residues. Looked up from germline, CDR1 is MNHEY and CDR2 is SMNVEV (reference sequence). V lost 4 bases to trimming and J lost 0 bases; unmatched junction nucleotides: 10. CDR3: CASSSRASGRGVAKNIQYF. In DNA form, the CDR3 reads TGTGCCAGCAGTTCTCGGGCTAGCGGGAGGGGAGTAGCCAAAAACATTCAGTACTTC.

The chain employs TRBV6-1 and TRBJ2-1, with 7 bases fitting TRBD1. The CDR3 contains 18 residues. J was trimmed by 3 bases and V by 3 bases; bases with no gene match: 14. Germline CDR1 reads MNHNS; CDR2 reads SASEGT. The chain's CDR3 is CASSEGYSRTGIYNEQFF. CDR3 DNA sequence: TGTGCCAGCAGTGAGGGCTACTCACGGACAGGAATCTACAATGAGCAGTTCTTC.

This clonotype has a handful of counts. V gene TRBV7-9 combines with J gene TRBJ2-3; D may be TRBD1 or TRBD2 (5 bases each). V was clipped by 4 bases and J by 7 bases, with 12 bases between them. The CDR3 runs 13 residues. Germline CDR1 SEHNR, CDR2 FQNEAQ (reference sequence). Here the CDR3 reads CASSSGRSYTQYF. The CDR3 nucleotides are TGTGCCAGCAGCTCGGGACGGAGTTATACGCAGTATTTT.

This sequence joins TRBV9 and TRBJ2-1; D possibly corresponds to TRBD1 (5 bases). This CDR3 region has 13 residues. The V gene lost 0 bases and the J gene lost 6 bases, with 7 bases spanning the gap. Germline V CDR1 and CDR2: SGDLS, YYNGEE. The CDR3 spells CASSVGGRNEQFF. CDR3 coding DNA: TGTGCCAGCAGCGTAGGGGGCCGCAATGAGCAGTTCTTC.